This T cell receptor (beta chain) was retrieved from a study of cytomegalovirus exposure and HLA in healthy donors. Overall study findings and caveats: An analysis that came later showed most CMV-associated TCR beta chains appearing HLA-restricted.

V dropped 3 bases and J dropped 2; count of bases not matched to a gene: 9. This CDR3 is built from 18 residues. The germline V gene has CDR1 LNHNV and CDR2 YYDKDF (reference sequence). Researchers ran the PCR with 60 Vbeta and 13 Jbeta primers. Generated by immunoSEQ multiplex PCR, the TCRdb table keeps only in-frame clones and is missing some. The listing contains about 200,000 clones. Of note for this clone: The antigen is undetermined.

This chain links TRBV15 with TRBJ2-7, with 14 bases aligning to TRBD2. The receptor was isolated from a girl aged 2 to 10 in good health and CMV-seropositive. Input material: PBMCs. CDR3 sequence: CATSSRTSGRQRTYEQYF. CDR3 sequence (DNA): TGTGCCACCAGCAGCAGGACTAGCGGGAGGCAAAGAACCTACGAGCAGTACTTC. The complete variable domain, with remaining parts taken from reference TRBV15 and TRBJ2-7, reads DAMVIQNPRYQVTQFGKPVTLSCSQTLNHNVMYWYQQKSSQAPKLLFHYYDKDFNNEADTPDNFQSRRPNTSFCFLDIRSPGLGDTAMYLCATSSRTSGRQRTYEQYFGPGTRLTVT.